A selection of T cell receptor beta chains follows, all from one sample in a study of T cell repertoires in cytomegalovirus infection. Which antigens these TCRs recognize remains unknown. TCRdb called the reads again in MiXCR, with one record for every CDR3 protein. Altogether about 24,000 distinct CDR3 sequences are present, 20% to 25% being singletons, with the ten largest covering about 90%. The sample was CD8+ T cells from cultured PBMCs, taken from culture after CMV antigen stimulation. The receptors were sampled from a human donor in good health (CMV status not recorded). Some clones in this sample may be carry-over from other donors' samples. Both conserved end residues are part of each CDR3. The order of the fields is D gene, clone size, V gene, J gene, CDR3 DNA, CDR3 protein. D genes are given only for firm matches. Only some rows state a clone size, as once, few, many or a class for expanded clones.

NA,few,TRBV9,TRBJ1-6,TGTGCCAGCAGCGTAGGTACCTGGCTTTTGGAACCCCTCCACTTT,CASSVGTWLLEPLHF
TRBD1,NA,TRBV6-2/TRBV6-3,TRBJ2-7,TGTGCCAGCAGCCTGGACAGGTTCGACGAGCAGTACTTC,CASSLDRFDEQYF
NA,many,TRBV2,TRBJ1-2,TGTGCCAGCAGGTGGGGAGATGGCTACACCTTC,CASRWGDGYTF
NA,many,TRBV7-2,TRBJ2-3,TGTGCCAGCAGCCCCGGACTAAGCACAGATACGCAGTATTTT,CASSPGLSTDTQYF
TRBD1,few,TRBV7-9,TRBJ1-2,TGTGCCAGCAGCTCCCCGGGACAGGGGGCTCTTAAGGCTGGCTACACCTTC,CASSSPGQGALKAGYTF
NA,many,TRBV19,TRBJ2-7,TGTGCCAGTAGTATTGGGCAGGAGACCTACGAGCAGTACTTC,CASSIGQETYEQYF
NA,few,TRBV25-1,TRBJ1-5,TGTGCCAGCCTCGCCCACCCCAGTTATAGCAATCAGCCCCAGCATTTT,CASLAHPSYSNQPQHF
NA,NA,TRBV7-9,TRBJ1-1,TGTGCCAGCAGCGACCGGCGGGGGATGAACACTGAAGCTTTCTTT,CASSDRRGMNTEAFF
NA,few,TRBV5-1,TRBJ2-3,TGCGCCAGCAGCCGGACAGATACGCAGTATTTT,CASSRTDTQYF
TRBD1,NA,TRBV7-3,TRBJ2-2,TGTGCCAGCAGCTTCTACGACAGGGGGACCGGGGAGCTGTTTTTT,CASSFYDRGTGELFF
TRBD1,few,TRBV5-4,TRBJ2-2,TGTGCCAGCAGCCCCAGGGGGCGAGGGACCGGGGAGCTGTTTTTT,CASSPRGRGTGELFF
NA,NA,TRBV6-5,TRBJ2-5,TGTGCCAGCAGTTACTCGAGTTTCGGGCTACAAGAGACCCAGTACTTC,CASSYSSFGLQETQYF
NA,few,TRBV20-1,TRBJ1-1,TGCAGTGAAAGGGGGGGCAATACTGAAGCTTTCTTT,CSERGGNTEAFF
TRBD1,NA,TRBV5-1,TRBJ2-5,TGCGCCAGCAGCCTCGGACAGGGGGATGTCCAAGAGACCCAGTACTTC,CASSLGQGDVQETQYF
TRBD2,NA,TRBV29-1,TRBJ2-1,TGCAGCGTTGCGACTAGCGGGGCCAATGAGCAGTTCTTC,CSVATSGANEQFF
NA,few,TRBV6-6,TRBJ2-7,TGTGCCAGCAGTCGATCGGCAGGGAAAGCCTACGAGCAGTACTTC,CASSRSAGKAYEQYF
NA,NA,TRBV6-2/TRBV6-3,TRBJ2-3,TGTGCCAGCAGCGCAGGGGTGAGCACAGATACGCAGTATTTT,CASSAGVSTDTQYF
NA,many,TRBV7-8,TRBJ1-3,TGTGCCAGCAGCCCTGACACGGGTTACATCGGAAACACCATATATTTT,CASSPDTGYIGNTIYF
NA,NA,TRBV4-2,TRBJ1-1,TGTGCCAGCAGCCAAGGTGCATTGAACACTGAAGCTTTCTTT,CASSQGALNTEAFF
TRBD1,few,TRBV27,TRBJ2-3,TGTGCCAGCAGTACTCCCCGGACAGGGGTTCGGGATACGCAGTATTTT,CASSTPRTGVRDTQYF
TRBD2,NA,TRBV3-1,TRBJ2-5,TGTGCCAGCAGCCGGGGGACTAGCGGGGAGACCCAGTACTTC,CASSRGTSGETQYF
NA,NA,TRBV7-6,TRBJ2-2,TGTGCCAGCAGCCCCGTACATGGGACCGGGGAGCTGTTTTTT,CASSPVHGTGELFF
NA,few,TRBV19,TRBJ1-1,TGTGCCAGCGGAGAAGACACGAACACTGAAGCTTTCTTT,CASGEDTNTEAFF
TRBD1,NA,TRBV27,TRBJ1-1,TGTGCCAGCAGTGTCGACAGGGCCACTGAAGCTTTCTTT,CASSVDRATEAFF